The sequence of this T cell receptor (beta chain) was determined in a study of shared clonotypes between healthy human individuals. Study observations and caveats: Relative to memory subsets, naive subsets generally showed larger estimated richness.

CDR1 is ENHRY, CDR2 SYGVKD, per germline. The CDR3 is made up of 16 amino acids. The J segment lost 6 bases and the V segment lost 3 bases, leaving 10 bases of the junction unmatched. DNA at 150 to 200 ng, some 31,000 T cell genomes, went into sorted-subset replicate PCRs. Repertoires were generated with immunoSEQ multiplex PCR, while TCRdb's copy carries only in-frame clones and drops some. The data contain 2 million to 2.5 million clones, 90% to 97% of them singletons. A remark on this clone: Its target is unknown.

The receptor comes from a man aged 18-30 years in good health. The chain links TRBV10-3 to TRBJ2-3; 9 bases are a match to TRBD2. Sequenced input: naive CD4+ T cells sorted from blood. Subset of the sample: CD45RA+ positively selected. The CDR3: CAISDGAGGPRDTQYF. The CDR3 DNA follows: TGTGCCATCAGTGACGGGGCGGGAGGGCCTCGGGATACGCAGTATTTT.